Listed here are 21 T cell receptor beta chains from one sample, sequenced in a study of T cell responses to AZD1222 COVID-19 vaccine. Clones were read by immunoSEQ multiplex PCR, and TCRdb kept only the in-frame ones, dropping some. The table lists some 31,000 clones, roughly 92% of them singletons. Sequencing used peripheral blood, obtained on day 0 of AZD1222 vaccination. The receptors come from an adult in good health.

The chain joins TRBV20-1 to TRBJ2-1; D ambiguous. Germline loops: CDR1 DFQATT, CDR2 SNEGSKA (reference sequence). The CDR3 contains 11 residues. The germline V and J ends were trimmed by 5 bases and 9 bases, with 11 bases remaining between them. CDR3 sequence reads: CSAEKASEQFF. In DNA, the CDR3 is TGCAGTGCTGAAAAGGCTAGTGAGCAGTTCTTC.

The chain's CDR3 is CATSRDMTGGVAFF. The DNA for the CDR3 is TGTGCCACCAGCAGGGACATGACAGGGGGTGTAGCTTTCTTT. The rearrangement links TRBV15 to TRBJ1-1; the match to TRBD1 covers 9 bases. Germline V gives CDR1 LNHNV, CDR2 YYDKDF (reference sequence). The CDR3 runs 14 residues. Losses at the gene ends were 3 bases for V and 10 bases for J; bases not matched to a gene: 9.

This clone has only one observation. The gene calls are TRBV18 and TRBJ1-4, with D uncertain. V was pared by 2 bases and J by 12 bases, with 16 bases between. The germline V gene has CDR1 KGHSH and CDR2 LQKENI. This CDR3 is built from 14 residues. Written as DNA, the CDR3 is TGTGCCAGCTCACCAAATCAACTCGCGGGAGAACTGTTTTTT. Translated: CASSPNQLAGELFF.

The V and J genes are TRBV18 and TRBJ2-7; 7 positions agree with TRBD1. CDR1 and CDR2 from the germline V gene are KGHSH and LQKENI. The CDR3 extends over 13 amino acids. Unmatched junction bases numbered 6, after V lost 6 bases and J lost 4 bases. CDR3 in amino acids: CASSSGQRYEQYF. Here the CDR3 DNA reads TGTGCCAGCTCCTCGGGACAGAGGTACGAGCAGTACTTC. The full variable domain, in which reference TRBV18 and TRBJ2-7 provide the parts outside the CDR3, is NAGVMQNPRHLVRRRGQEARLRCSPMKGHSHVYWYRQLPEEGLKFMVYLQKENIIDESGMPKERFSAEFPKEGPSILRIQQVVRGDSAAYFCASSSGQRYEQYFGPGTRLTVT.

The V call is TRBV24-1, the J call TRBJ1-1, with 8 bases matching TRBD1. J lost 3 bases, V lost 3 bases, and 5 bases had no gene match. The CDR3 covers 15 residues. CDR1 KGHDR and CDR2 SFDVKD come from the germline V gene. The CDR3 sequence: CATSDGTGGDTEAFF. The DNA for the CDR3 is TGTGCCACCAGTGATGGGACAGGAGGGGACACTGAAGCTTTCTTT.

CDR3 in amino acids: CASSQGQSYSNQPQHF. The CDR3 DNA reads TGCGCCAGCAGCCAGGGACAGTCTTATAGCAATCAGCCCCAGCATTTT. The chain carries TRBV4-3 and TRBJ1-5; 7 nucleotides align to TRBD1. V was clipped by 3 bases and J by 0 bases; unmatched bases: 5. There are 16 residues in the CDR3. CDR1 is LGHNA, CDR2 YSLEER, per germline.

J is TRBJ1-1 and V is TRBV2; 9 bases are a match to TRBD1. V lost 4 bases to trimming and J lost 1 base; unmatched junction nucleotides: 10. Germline V CDR1 and CDR2: SNHLY, FYNNEI. The CDR3 runs 17 residues. CDR3 nucleotide sequence: TGTGCCAGCAGTGTTTCCCGGCCGGGACAGGGGAACACTGAAGCTTTCTTT. It codes for CASSVSRPGQGNTEAFF.

The V call is TRBV5-4, the J call TRBJ2-7, with no clear D. The CDR3 is 13 residues long. Germline loops: CDR1 SGHNT, CDR2 YYREEE (reference sequence). V was shortened by 4 bases and J by 3 bases, with 11 bases between the two germline ends. The CDR3: CASSRSDHYEQYF. The CDR3 bases are TGTGCCAGCAGCCGTTCGGACCACTACGAGCAGTACTTC.

The chain employs TRBV6-5 and TRBJ2-1; 14 bases match TRBD2. Germline CDR1 reads MNHEY; CDR2 reads SVGAGI. The length of the CDR3 is 15 residues. V shed 2 bases, J shed 8 bases, and the junction held 2 bases outside the gene matches. The CDR3 loop is CASSYGLAGGYEQFF. The DNA for the CDR3 is TGTGCCAGCAGTTACGGACTAGCGGGGGGCTATGAGCAGTTCTTC.

The table lists this clone with a few counts. This rearrangement joins TRBV15 to TRBJ2-7; tentatively, D is TRBD1 (6 bases). CDR3 length: 15 residues. Germline V gene data show CDR1 as LNHNV and CDR2 as YYDKDF (reference sequence). Deletions cut 0 bases from V and 0 bases from J, with 9 bases between. CDR3 region: CATSRDQGSSYEQYF. The CDR3, as DNA: TGTGCCACCAGCAGAGATCAGGGGAGCTCCTACGAGCAGTACTTC.

The chain employs TRBV9 and TRBJ1-4; tentative D call: TRBD1 (5 bases). From germline, CDR1 is SGDLS and CDR2 YYNGEE. The ends were cut back, 4 bases at V and 4 bases at J, with 14 bases in the middle. The CDR3 covers 15 residues. This CDR3 is CASSPTGAINEKLFF. The CDR3 DNA reads as TGTGCCAGCAGCCCTACCGGGGCCATTAATGAAAAACTGTTTTTT.

The chain has TRBV12-3 or TRBV12-4 and TRBJ1-1; the D is unclear. Trimming shortened V by 6 bases and J by 5 bases, and 13 bases separated the two germline ends. The CDR3 contains 13 residues. The CDR3 sequence is CASSAPWKTEAFF. DNA for the CDR3: TGTGCCAGCAGCGCCCCCTGGAAGACTGAAGCTTTCTTT.

This chain links TRBV7-9 with TRBJ2-2, with D hard to call. CDR1 and CDR2 from the germline V gene are SEHNR and FQNEAQ (reference sequence). The CDR3 is 12 residues long. V was cut by 6 bases and J by 8 bases, with 10 bases left in between. The CDR3 DNA follows: TGTGCCAGCAGATCTGACCCGGGGGAGCTGTTTTTT. Its translation: CASRSDPGELFF.

The chain is built from TRBV5-6 and TRBJ2-5; D is perhaps TRBD2 (6 bases). The germline gives CDR1 SGHDT, CDR2 YYEEEE. V was clipped by 4 bases and J by 0 bases, with 16 bases between them. The CDR3 spans 16 residues. In DNA form, the CDR3 reads TGTGCCAGCAGCCCGTTGGAGGGGACCCACCAAGAGACCCAGTACTTC. Translating gives CASSPLEGTHQETQYF.

The chain is built from TRBV5-1 and TRBJ2-5; tentatively, D is TRBD1 or TRBD2 (5 bases each). Trimming left V 1 base short and J 5 bases short, with 15 bases between. CDR1 and CDR2 from the germline V gene are SGHRS and YFSETQ. The CDR3 is made up of 15 amino acids. The CDR3 DNA sequence: TGCGCCAGCAGCTTGAATGGGGCGAGAGGGGAGACCCAGTACTTC. This sequence encodes CASSLNGARGETQYF. Using reference TRBV5-1 and TRBJ2-5 for the parts outside the CDR3, the full variable domain is KAGVTQTPRYLIKTRGQQVTLSCSPISGHRSVSWYQQTPGQGLQFLFEYFSETQRNKGNFPGRFSGRQFSNSRSEMNVSTLELGDSALYLCASSLNGARGETQYFGPGTRLLVL.

This rearrangement joins TRBV6-1 to TRBJ2-6, with D uncertain. Germline CDR1 is MNHNS and CDR2 is SASEGT. Trimming left V 2 bases short and J 1 base short, with 9 bases between. CDR3 length: 16 amino acids. CDR3: CASSELGGSGANVLTF. CDR3 coding DNA: TGTGCCAGCAGTGAACTAGGTGGTTCTGGGGCCAACGTCCTGACTTTC.

The chain recombines TRBV5-6 with TRBJ2-3; no reliable D call. The CDR3 spans 13 residues. Germline CDR1 reads SGHDT; CDR2 reads YYEEEE. V lost 1 base, J lost 5 bases, and 8 bases lay in between. CDR3 loop: CASSLRVGDTQYF. The DNA for the CDR3 is TGTGCCAGCAGCTTGCGGGTGGGAGATACGCAGTATTTT.

This clone is a singleton in its sample. V and J are TRBV9 and TRBJ2-7, with TRBD1 identical over 8 bases. From germline, CDR1 is SGDLS and CDR2 YYNGEE. This CDR3 region has 14 residues. With V trimmed by 4 bases and J by 2 bases, 5 bases remained unmatched. In DNA, the CDR3 is TGTGCCAGCAGCCCGCAGGGGGCAACCTACGAGCAGTACTTC. Amino acids: CASSPQGATYEQYF.

This clone has only one observation. The chain carries TRBV7-9 and TRBJ2-1, with D perhaps matching TRBD2 (6 bases). Trimming stripped 5 bases from V and 0 bases from J, with 20 bases between. CDR1 is SEHNR and CDR2 is FQNEAQ in the germline V gene (reference sequence). CDR3 size: 18 residues. The CDR3 DNA sequence: TGTGCCAGCAGCCAAAACCGGCTAGCGAGCACCTCCTACAATGAGCAGTTCTTC. It translates to CASSQNRLASTSYNEQFF.

The chain joins TRBV6-2 or TRBV6-3 to TRBJ2-1; the D is unclear. V was cut by 4 bases and J by 2 bases, with 12 bases left in between. The length of the CDR3 is 15 residues. Germline CDR1 is MNHEY and CDR2 is SVGEGT. The CDR3 is CASSSLGDTYNEQFF. The CDR3 bases are TGTGCCAGCAGTTCCCTTGGGGATACCTACAATGAGCAGTTCTTC.

The chain couples TRBV28 to TRBJ1-1; a weak D match, TRBD1 (6 bases). The CDR3 totals 14 residues. Germline V CDR1 and CDR2: MDHEN, SYDVKM. The germline V and J ends were trimmed by 1 base and 1 base, with 7 bases remaining between them. The CDR3 coding sequence is TGTGCCAGCAGTTTATTGACAGGGAACACTGAAGCTTTCTTT. Its protein product is CASSLLTGNTEAFF.